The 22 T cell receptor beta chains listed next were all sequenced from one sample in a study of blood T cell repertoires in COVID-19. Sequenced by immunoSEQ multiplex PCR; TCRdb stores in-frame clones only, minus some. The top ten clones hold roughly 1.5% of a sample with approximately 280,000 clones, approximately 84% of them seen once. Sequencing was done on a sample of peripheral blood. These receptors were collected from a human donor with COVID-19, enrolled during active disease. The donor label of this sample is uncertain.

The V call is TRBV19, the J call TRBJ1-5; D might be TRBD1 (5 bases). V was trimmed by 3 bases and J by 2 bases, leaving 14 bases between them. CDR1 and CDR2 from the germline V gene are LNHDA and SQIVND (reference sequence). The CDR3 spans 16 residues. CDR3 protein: CASSISGNRGNQPQHF. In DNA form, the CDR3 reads TGTGCCAGTAGTATTTCAGGGAATAGAGGCAATCAGCCCCAGCATTTT.

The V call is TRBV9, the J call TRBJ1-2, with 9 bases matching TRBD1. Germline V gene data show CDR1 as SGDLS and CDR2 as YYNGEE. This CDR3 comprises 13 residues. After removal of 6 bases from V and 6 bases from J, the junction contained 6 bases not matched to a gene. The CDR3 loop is CASTLQGADGYTF. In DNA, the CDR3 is TGTGCCAGCACCCTACAGGGGGCGGATGGCTACACCTTC. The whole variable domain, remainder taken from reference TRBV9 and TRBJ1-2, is DSGVTQTPKHLITATGQRVTLRCSPRSGDLSVYWYQQSLDQGLQFLIQYYNGEERAKGNILERFSAQQFPDLHSELNLSSLELGDSALYFCASTLQGADGYTFGSGTRLTVV.

In nucleotides, the CDR3 is TGTGCCAGCAGTTTACGCGGGATATACAATGAGCAGTTCTTC. Its protein product is CASSLRGIYNEQFF. The chain recombines TRBV27 with TRBJ2-1, with D tentatively TRBD2 (6 bases). V shed 2 bases and J shed 4 bases, with 9 bases lying between them. Germline lookup yields CDR1 MNHEY and CDR2 SMNVEV (reference sequence). The CDR3 runs to 14 residues.

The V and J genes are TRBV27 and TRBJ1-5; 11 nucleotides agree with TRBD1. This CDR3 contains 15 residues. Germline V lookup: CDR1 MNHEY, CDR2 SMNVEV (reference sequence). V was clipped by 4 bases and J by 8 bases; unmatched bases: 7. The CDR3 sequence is CASSSGQGARKPQHF. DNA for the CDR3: TGTGCCAGCAGTTCCGGACAGGGGGCGCGGAAGCCCCAGCATTTT.

Written as DNA, the CDR3 is TGCGCCAGCAGCCCAGGACTAGCGGGAACGGCCACCGGGGAGCTGTTTTTT. It encodes CASSPGLAGTATGELFF. V is TRBV5-1 and J is TRBJ2-2, with 12 bases aligning to TRBD2. The CDR3 contains 17 residues. V was clipped by 4 bases and J by 4 bases; unmatched bases: 8. The germline V gene encodes CDR1 SGHRS and CDR2 YFSETQ.

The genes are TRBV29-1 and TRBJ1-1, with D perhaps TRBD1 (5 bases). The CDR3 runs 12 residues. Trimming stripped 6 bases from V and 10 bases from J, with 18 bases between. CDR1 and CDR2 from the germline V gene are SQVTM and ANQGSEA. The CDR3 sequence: CSVETWGLGAFF. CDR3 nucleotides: TGCAGCGTCGAGACCTGGGGCCTTGGAGCTTTCTTT.

CDR3 sequence: CASSPGQGFVNEQFF. CDR3 DNA: TGCGCCAGCAGCCCCGGACAGGGATTCGTCAATGAGCAGTTCTTC. The V gene is TRBV5-1, the J gene TRBJ2-1; 8 positions agree with TRBD1. The CDR3 runs to 15 residues. CDR1 and CDR2 (germline): SGHRS, YFSETQ. V lost 4 bases and J lost 6; bases outside the gene matches: 9. The whole variable domain, remainder taken from reference TRBV5-1 and TRBJ2-1, is KAGVTQTPRYLIKTRGQQVTLSCSPISGHRSVSWYQQTPGQGLQFLFEYFSETQRNKGNFPGRFSGRQFSNSRSEMNVSTLELGDSALYLCASSPGQGFVNEQFFGPGTRLTVL.

CDR3 bases: TGTGCCAGTGCTAGGGGGGGCGCGAACACTGAAGCTTTCTTT. Protein sequence: CASARGGANTEAFF. This chain uses TRBV19 with TRBJ1-1; D is perhaps TRBD1 (6 bases). The V gene's germline CDR1 is LNHDA and CDR2 SQIVND (reference sequence). The CDR3 is 14 residues long. With 8 bases removed from V and 1 base from J, the gap between germline ends came to 14 bases.

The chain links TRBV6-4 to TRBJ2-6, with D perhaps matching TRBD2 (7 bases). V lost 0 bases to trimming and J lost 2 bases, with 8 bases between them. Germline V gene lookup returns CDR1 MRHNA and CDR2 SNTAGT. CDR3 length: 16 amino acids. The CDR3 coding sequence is TGTGCCAGCAGTGACTCGGGGGGGCCTGGGGCCAACGTCCTGACTTTC. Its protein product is CASSDSGGPGANVLTF.

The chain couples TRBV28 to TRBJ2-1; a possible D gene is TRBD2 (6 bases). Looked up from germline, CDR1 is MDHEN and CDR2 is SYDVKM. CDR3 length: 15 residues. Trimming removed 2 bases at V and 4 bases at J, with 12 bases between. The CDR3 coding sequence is TGTGCCAGCAGTTTACCAGGGACTGAATACAATGAGCAGTTCTTC. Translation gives CASSLPGTEYNEQFF.

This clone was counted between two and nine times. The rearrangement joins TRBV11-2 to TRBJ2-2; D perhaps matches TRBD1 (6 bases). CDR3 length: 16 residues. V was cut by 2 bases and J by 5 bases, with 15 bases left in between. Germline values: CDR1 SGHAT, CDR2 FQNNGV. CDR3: CASSLFAQRGTGELFF. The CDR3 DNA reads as TGTGCCAGCAGCTTATTCGCACAGAGGGGGACCGGGGAGCTGTTTTTT.

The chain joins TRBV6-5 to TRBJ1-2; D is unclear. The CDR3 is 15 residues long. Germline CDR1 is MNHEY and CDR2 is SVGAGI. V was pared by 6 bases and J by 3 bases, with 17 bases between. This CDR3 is CASREPWLVDYGYTF. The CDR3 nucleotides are TGTGCCAGCAGGGAGCCTTGGCTAGTGGACTATGGCTACACCTTC.

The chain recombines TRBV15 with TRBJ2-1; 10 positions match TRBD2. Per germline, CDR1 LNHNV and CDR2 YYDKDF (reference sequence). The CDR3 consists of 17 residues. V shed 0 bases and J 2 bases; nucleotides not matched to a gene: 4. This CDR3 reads CATSRDLGLATYNEQFF. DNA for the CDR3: TGTGCCACCAGCAGAGATTTGGGACTAGCGACCTACAATGAGCAGTTCTTC. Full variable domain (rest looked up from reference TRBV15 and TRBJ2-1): DAMVIQNPRYQVTQFGKPVTLSCSQTLNHNVMYWYQQKSSQAPKLLFHYYDKDFNNEADTPDNFQSRRPNTSFCFLDIRSPGLGDTAMYLCATSRDLGLATYNEQFFGPGTRLTVL.

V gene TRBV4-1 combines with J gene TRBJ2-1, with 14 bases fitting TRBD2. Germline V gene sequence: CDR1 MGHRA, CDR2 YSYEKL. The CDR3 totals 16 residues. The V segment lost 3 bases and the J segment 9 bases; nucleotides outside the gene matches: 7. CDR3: CASSHGTSGSLGEQFF. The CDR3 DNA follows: TGCGCCAGCAGCCATGGGACTAGCGGGAGCCTCGGTGAGCAGTTCTTC.

Here the CDR3 DNA reads TGTGCCAGCAGCTTGGTTAATAGCGGGAGTATCCAGCAGTACTTC. Its protein is CASSLVNSGSIQQYF. The chain couples TRBV5-6 to TRBJ2-7; 9 bases fit TRBD2. Unmatched junction bases numbered 9, after V lost 0 bases and J lost 8 bases. The CDR3 is 15 residues long. Germline V gives CDR1 SGHDT, CDR2 YYEEEE. Full variable domain (outside the CDR3, taken from reference TRBV5-6 and TRBJ2-7): DAGVTQSPTHLIKTRGQQVTLRCSPKSGHDTVSWYQQALGQGPQFIFQYYEEEERQRGNFPDRFSGHQFPNYSSELNVNALLLGDSALYLCASSLVNSGSIQQYFGPGTRLTVT.

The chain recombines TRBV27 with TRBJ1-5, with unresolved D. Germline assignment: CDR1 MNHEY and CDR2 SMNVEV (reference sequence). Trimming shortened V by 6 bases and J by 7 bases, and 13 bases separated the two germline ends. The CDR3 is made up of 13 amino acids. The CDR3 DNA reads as TGTGCCAGCAGGGTGAATACGCGCCAGCCCCAGCATTTT. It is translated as CASRVNTRQPQHF.

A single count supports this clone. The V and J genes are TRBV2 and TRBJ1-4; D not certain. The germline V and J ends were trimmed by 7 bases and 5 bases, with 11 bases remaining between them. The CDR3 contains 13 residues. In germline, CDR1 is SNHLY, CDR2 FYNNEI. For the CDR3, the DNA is TGTGCCAGCATGGGCACGACGAATGAAAAACTGTTTTTT. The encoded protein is CASMGTTNEKLFF.

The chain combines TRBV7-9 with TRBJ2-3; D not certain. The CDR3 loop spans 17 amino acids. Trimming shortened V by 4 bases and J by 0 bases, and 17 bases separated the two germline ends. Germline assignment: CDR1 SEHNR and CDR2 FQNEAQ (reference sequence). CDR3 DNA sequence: TGTGCCAGCAGCTCAGTCCCCGTGGGCCTTAGCACAGATACGCAGTATTTT. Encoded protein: CASSSVPVGLSTDTQYF.

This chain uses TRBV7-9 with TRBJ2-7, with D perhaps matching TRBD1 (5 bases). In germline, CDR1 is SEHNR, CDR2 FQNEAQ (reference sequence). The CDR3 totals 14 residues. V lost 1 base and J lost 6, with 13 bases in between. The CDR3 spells CASSLDPQGVEQYF. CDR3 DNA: TGTGCCAGCAGCTTAGACCCTCAGGGTGTCGAGCAGTACTTC.

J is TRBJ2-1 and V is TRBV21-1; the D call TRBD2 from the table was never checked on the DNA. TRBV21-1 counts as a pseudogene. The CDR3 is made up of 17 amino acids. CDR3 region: CASSKAQGLADYNEQFF. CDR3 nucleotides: TGTGCCAGCAGCAAAGCGCAGGGGCTAGCGGATTACAATGAGCAGTTCTTC.

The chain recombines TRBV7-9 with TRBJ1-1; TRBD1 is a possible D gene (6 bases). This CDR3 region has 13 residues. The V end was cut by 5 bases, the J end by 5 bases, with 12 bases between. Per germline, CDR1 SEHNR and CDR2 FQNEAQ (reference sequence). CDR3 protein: CASSRSGVTEAFF. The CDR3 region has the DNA TGTGCCAGCAGCCGATCAGGGGTTACTGAAGCTTTCTTT.

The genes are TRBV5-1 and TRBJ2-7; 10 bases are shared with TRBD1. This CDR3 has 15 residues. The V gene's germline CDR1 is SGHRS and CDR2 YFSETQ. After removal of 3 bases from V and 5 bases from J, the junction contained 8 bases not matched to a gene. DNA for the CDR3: TGCGCCAGCAGCTCCGAACCCGGGACAGGGGACGAGCAGTACTTC. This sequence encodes CASSSEPGTGDEQYF.